The 23 T cell receptor beta chains below come from one sample, sequenced in a study of T cells after posttransplantation cyclophosphamide. Using immunoSEQ multiplex PCR, the repertoire was profiled, and TCRdb retains in-frame clones only, with some absent. Captured here are about 12,000 clones, none seen once; the top ten comprise 6% to 9.5%. Material for sequencing was PBMCs. The receptors shown here come from a woman aged 40 to 50 in good health, CMV-negative, and a related stem cell transplant donor.

This clone was counted ten times or more. CDR3 loop: CASSPWTGSGYGYTF. The CDR3 region has the DNA TGTGCCAGCAGCCCGTGGACAGGGAGTGGCTATGGCTACACCTTC. The chain links TRBV13 to TRBJ1-2, with 8 bases identical to TRBD1. This CDR3 contains 15 residues. J was trimmed by 4 bases and V by 5 bases; bases with no gene match: 9. Germline V gene lookup returns CDR1 PRHDT and CDR2 FYEKMQ (reference sequence).

This clone appeared many times. The gene calls are TRBV7-3 and TRBJ2-2, with 10 bases fitting TRBD2. The CDR3 covers 15 residues. Germline V lookup: CDR1 SGHTA, CDR2 FQGTGA. V shed 2 bases and J 7 bases; nucleotides not matched to a gene: 4. CDR3 DNA sequence: TGTGCCAGCAGCTTACTAGCGGGAGTTAACGGGGAGCTGTTTTTT. Amino acid sequence: CASSLLAGVNGELFF.

This clone was picked up many times. This chain links TRBV5-6 with TRBJ1-2, with D possibly matching TRBD1 (5 bases). Trimming took 4 bases from V and 0 from J, leaving 16 bases between them. The CDR3 covers 16 residues. CDR1 and CDR2 from the germline V gene are SGHDT and YYEEEE. The CDR3: CASSTWGGVANYGYTF. CDR3 bases: TGTGCCAGCAGCACTTGGGGAGGGGTAGCTAACTATGGCTACACCTTC.

This clone was seen ten or more times. The genes are TRBV30 and TRBJ1-1; 10 bases fit TRBD1. Germline CDR1 and CDR2: GTSNPN and SVGIG (reference sequence). The ends lost 5 bases at V and 5 bases at J; junction bases unmatched: 2. This CDR3 contains 12 residues. The CDR3 DNA follows: TGTGCCTGGGGACAGGGGGGTACTGAAGCTTTCTTT. Protein product: CAWGQGGTEAFF.

The table lists this clone with many counts. The rearrangement joins TRBV7-9 to TRBJ1-2, with 12 bases aligning to TRBD1. Germline CDR1 is SEHNR and CDR2 is FQNEAQ (reference sequence). Unmatched junction bases numbered 0, after V lost 3 bases and J lost 7 bases. The CDR3 runs to 13 residues. The CDR3 nucleotides read TGTGCCAGCAGCTTGGGACAGGGGGCTGGCTACACCTTC. It codes for CASSLGQGAGYTF.

Ten or more counts support this clone. The chain couples TRBV7-8 to TRBJ1-5; TRBD1 matches 7 bases. The CDR3 contains 14 residues. The germline V gene encodes CDR1 SGHVS and CDR2 FQNEAQ. Unmatched junction bases numbered 5, after V lost 5 bases and J lost 4 bases. The CDR3 sequence: CASSRRQGNQPQHF. CDR3 DNA: TGTGCCAGCAGCCGACGACAGGGTAATCAGCCCCAGCATTTT. The full variable domain, in which reference TRBV7-8 and TRBJ1-5 provide the parts outside the CDR3, is GAGVSQSPRYKVAKRGQDVALRCDPISGHVSLFWYQQALGQGPEFLTYFQNEAQLDKSGLPSDRFFAERPEGSVSTLKIQRTQQEDSAVYLCASSRRQGNQPQHFGDGTRLSIL.

This clone was observed many times. The V and J genes are TRBV24-1 and TRBJ2-1, with D possibly TRBD1 on 6 matching bases. The germline V gene has CDR1 KGHDR and CDR2 SFDVKD. The CDR3 is 13 residues long. V gave up 5 bases and J gave up 7 bases, with 11 bases separating them. The DNA for the CDR3 is TGTGCCACCAGTGGCGACAGGTGGAATGAGCAGTTCTTC. Its translation: CATSGDRWNEQFF.

This clone was seen at least ten times. This chain uses TRBV4-2 with TRBJ1-4, with 11 bases fitting TRBD1. Trimming at V came to 1 base and at J to 7 bases, leaving 2 bases not matched to a gene. There are 15 residues in the CDR3. Per the germline V gene, CDR1 is LGHNA and CDR2 is YNFKEQ. Written as DNA, the CDR3 is TGTGCCAGCAGCCAAGCCGGGACAGGGGGTGAAAAACTGTTTTTT. This sequence encodes CASSQAGTGGEKLFF.

This clone was counted at least ten times. J is TRBJ2-2 and V is TRBV11-3, with TRBD1 identical over 7 bases. Germline lookup yields CDR1 SGHNT and CDR2 YENEEA. The length of the CDR3 is 15 residues. The V gene end was trimmed by 5 bases and the J gene end by 0 bases; junction bases not matched to a gene: 3. The chain's CDR3 is CASSPTGTNTGELFF. The CDR3 nucleotides are TGTGCCAGCAGCCCGACAGGGACGAACACCGGGGAGCTGTTTTTT.

The chain is built from TRBV25-1 and TRBJ2-7, with D perhaps matching TRBD1 (7 bases). The CDR3 contains 14 residues. The germline V gene encodes CDR1 MGHDK and CDR2 SYGVNS. V was cut by 6 bases and J by 6 bases, with 18 bases left in between. CDR3 in amino acids: CASRGGDRAAEQYF. In nucleotides, the CDR3 is TGTGCCAGCAGGGGGGGAGACAGGGCGGCCGAGCAGTACTTC.

In its sample, this clone was seen many times. The rearrangement uses TRBV6-6 and TRBJ2-3, with 13 bases lining up with TRBD2. Germline CDR1 and CDR2: MNHNY and SVGAGI (reference sequence). The trim removed 8 bases at V and 6 bases at J, leaving 8 bases unmatched. The CDR3 extends over 15 amino acids. The CDR3 DNA sequence: TGTGCCAGCCGAACTAGCGGGAGGGCCTCGGATACGCAGTATTTT. Translated, it gives CASRTSGRASDTQYF.

This clone occurred many times. The chain couples TRBV27 to TRBJ1-2; 9 bases are a match to TRBD1. The J segment lost 7 bases and the V segment lost 2 bases, leaving 8 bases of the junction unmatched. Germline-derived CDR1 and CDR2 are MNHEY and SMNVEV (reference sequence). The CDR3 extends over 15 amino acids. The CDR3 here is CASSLPGQGSAGYTF. In nucleotides, the CDR3 is TGTGCCAGCAGTTTACCGGGACAGGGTTCGGCTGGCTACACCTTC.

DNA of the CDR3: TGTGCCAGTAGTATGGAAGGTAGCGGTGACATTCCCTACGAGCAGTACTTC. Translation gives CASSMEGSGDIPYEQYF. V usage is TRBV19 and J usage is TRBJ2-7, with a possible D match to TRBD2 (6 bases). Germline CDR1 and CDR2: LNHDA and SQIVND (reference sequence). The CDR3 has 17 residues. V was trimmed by 3 bases and J by 2 bases, leaving 20 bases between them.

This clone was counted many times. The chain joins TRBV7-2 to TRBJ2-3; TRBD1 agrees at 7 bases. From germline, CDR1 is SGHTA and CDR2 FQGNSA. Germline trimming cut 4 bases from V and 4 bases from J; bases unmatched to any gene: 2. This CDR3 spans 13 amino acids. CDR3: CASSSRGPDTQYF. CDR3 in DNA: TGTGCCAGCAGCTCAAGGGGGCCAGATACGCAGTATTTT.

In its sample, this clone was seen many times. V usage is TRBV27 and J usage is TRBJ1-1; TRBD1 matches at 7 bases. Germline V gene sequence: CDR1 MNHEY, CDR2 SMNVEV (reference sequence). The ends lost 0 bases at V and 3 bases at J; junction bases unmatched: 10. The CDR3 sequence is 17 residues long. CDR3 DNA sequence: TGTGCCAGCAGTTTATCCGACAGGGTCTATAGCCACACTGAAGCTTTCTTT. It specifies CASSLSDRVYSHTEAFF.

Many counts were recorded for this clone. The chain is built from TRBV5-1 and TRBJ1-4; D is perhaps TRBD1 (6 bases). Deletions cut 4 bases from V and 3 bases from J, with 10 bases between. The germline V gene has CDR1 SGHRS and CDR2 YFSETQ. This CDR3 comprises 14 residues. CDR3 sequence: CASSEGGPNEKLFF. The CDR3 coding sequence is TGCGCCAGCAGCGAGGGGGGGCCTAATGAAAAACTGTTTTTT.

This clone was picked up many times. This chain joins TRBV9 and TRBJ2-3; TRBD1 aligns across 8 bases. Per germline, CDR1 SGDLS and CDR2 YYNGEE. This CDR3 spans 13 amino acids. The J segment lost 3 bases and the V segment lost 3 bases, leaving 0 bases of the junction unmatched. CDR3 amino acids: CASSDRGTDTQYF. In DNA form, the CDR3 reads TGTGCCAGCAGCGACAGGGGGACAGATACGCAGTATTTT.

At least ten counts were recorded for this clone. The chain joins TRBV18 to TRBJ1-2; D is undetermined. The V and J ends lost 2 bases and 4 bases respectively, with 17 bases between them. Looked up from germline, CDR1 is KGHSH and CDR2 is LQKENI. This CDR3 comprises 16 residues. For the CDR3, the DNA is TGTGCCAGCTCACCAGGTCACCAGGAGAGGTCCTATGGCTACACCTTC. It yields the protein CASSPGHQERSYGYTF.

This clone was detected many times. This chain links TRBV25-1 with TRBJ2-2; weak D call: TRBD2 (5 bases). The CDR3 is made up of 12 amino acids. Germline assignment: CDR1 MGHDK and CDR2 SYGVNS. V dropped 9 bases and J dropped 10 bases, with 15 bases sitting between them. The CDR3 loop reads CASSPRGEELFF. The CDR3 DNA is TGTGCCAGTTCCCCCCGGGGAGAGGAGCTGTTTTTT.

This clone was recorded many times. The CDR3 DNA follows: TGTGCCAGCAGCCCCATGACCCAGCGGCGAGGCCCAAATGAGCAGTTCTTC. Encoded protein: CASSPMTQRRGPNEQFF. The chain carries TRBV7-9 and TRBJ2-1, with D maybe TRBD2 (5 bases). V was pared by 5 bases and J by 7 bases, with 24 bases between. Germline CDR1 reads SEHNR; CDR2 reads FQNEAQ (reference sequence). There are 17 residues in the CDR3.

This clone has ten or more counts. The V gene is TRBV7-2, the J gene TRBJ2-3; D remains ambiguous. The V gene lost 2 bases and the J gene lost 5 bases, with 11 bases spanning the gap. From germline, CDR1 is SGHTA and CDR2 FQGNSA. CDR3 length equals 14 residues. The CDR3 region is CASSLSSGRDTQYF. CDR3 nucleotides: TGTGCCAGCAGCTTATCGTCGGGTAGAGATACGCAGTATTTT.

In this sample, this clone turned up many times. The chain carries TRBV2 and TRBJ1-6; D is ambiguous. Germline values: CDR1 SNHLY, CDR2 FYNNEI. V was shortened by 8 bases and J by 7 bases, with 15 bases between the two germline ends. The CDR3 is made up of 14 amino acids. CDR3: CASGLALGNSPLHF. DNA for the CDR3: TGTGCCAGCGGCCTGGCCCTGGGCAATTCACCCCTCCACTTT.

This clone was observed many times. J is TRBJ2-7 and V is TRBV18, with D uncertain. This CDR3 spans 13 amino acids. Trimming pared 1 base from V and 5 bases from J, leaving 9 bases between. CDR1 and CDR2 from the germline V gene are KGHSH and LQKENI. CDR3 region: CASSPQAVNEQYF. The CDR3 DNA follows: TGTGCCAGCTCACCACAGGCCGTCAACGAGCAGTACTTC.